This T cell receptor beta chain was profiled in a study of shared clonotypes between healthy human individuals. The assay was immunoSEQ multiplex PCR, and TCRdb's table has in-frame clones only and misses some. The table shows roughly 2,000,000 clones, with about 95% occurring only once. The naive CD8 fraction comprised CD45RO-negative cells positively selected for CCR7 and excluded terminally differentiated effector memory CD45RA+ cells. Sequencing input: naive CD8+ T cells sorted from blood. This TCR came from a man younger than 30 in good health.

The chain's CDR3 is CASSMYETDQPQHF. The CDR3 bases are TGTGCCAGTAGTATGTATGAGACAGATCAGCCCCAGCATTTT. The chain recombines TRBV19 with TRBJ1-5, with D perhaps TRBD1 (5 bases). The germline gives CDR1 LNHDA, CDR2 SQIVND (reference sequence). V shed 3 bases and J shed 5 bases, with 11 bases lying between them. The CDR3 sequence is 14 residues long.